These 24 T cell receptor beta chains came from one sample sequenced in a study of T cells in localized non-small cell lung cancer. Produced via immunoSEQ multiplex PCR; TCRdb's table is partial and in-frame only. Of about 4,000 clones in the sample, about 25% were seen once. This sample comprised lung tumor tissue, obtained before any cancer treatment. The receptors were gathered from a man aged 40 to 70 with stage II lung adenocarcinoma.

CDR3 in amino acids: CASSLAPDRVSYEQYF. In DNA form, the CDR3 reads TGCGCCAGCAGCCTAGCCCCGGACAGGGTGTCCTACGAGCAGTACTTC. The V and J genes are TRBV1 and TRBJ2-7; the table's TRBD1 call for D was not verified on the DNA. TRBV1 is shown as a pseudogene. The CDR3 covers 16 residues.

This chain connects TRBV19 to TRBJ2-1; TRBD1 matches 8 bases. This CDR3 comprises 17 residues. Germline V lookup: CDR1 LNHDA, CDR2 SQIVND (reference sequence). Trimming took 4 bases from V and 2 from J; bases not matched to a gene: 10. The chain's CDR3 is CASSKGITGGPYNEQFF. In nucleotides, the CDR3 is TGTGCCAGTAGTAAGGGGATTACAGGGGGACCCTACAATGAGCAGTTCTTC. Together with reference TRBV19 and TRBJ2-1, the CDR3 gives the full variable domain: DGGITQSPKYLFRKEGQNVTLSCEQNLNHDAMYWYRQDPGQGLRLIYYSQIVNDFQKGDIAEGYSVSREKKESFPLTVTSAQKNPTAFYLCASSKGITGGPYNEQFFGPGTRLTVL.

In this sample, this clone is medium-sized. This CDR3 is CASSFTGVATQYF. CDR3 bases: TGTGCCAGCAGCTTCACAGGGGTCGCGACGCAGTATTTT. The chain joins TRBV7-2 to TRBJ2-3; 7 nucleotides agree with TRBD1. V gave up 3 bases and J gave up 9 bases; unmatched junction bases: 6. This CDR3 is built from 13 residues. Germline V lookup: CDR1 SGHTA, CDR2 FQGNSA. Variable domain in full (rest from reference TRBV7-2 and TRBJ2-3): GAGVSQSPSNKVTEKGKDVELRCDPISGHTALYWYRQSLGQGLEFLIYFQGNSAPDKSGLPSDRFSAERTGGSVSTLTIQRTQQEDSAVYLCASSFTGVATQYFGPGTRLTVL.

This clone was seen only once. The chain carries TRBV30 and TRBJ1-2; D unresolved. Germline lookup yields CDR1 GTSNPN and CDR2 SVGIG (reference sequence). Trimming stripped 0 bases from V and 4 bases from J, with 9 bases between. The CDR3 has 13 residues. In DNA, the CDR3 is TGTGCCTGGAGTGTGGGGATTAGCTATGGCTACACCTTC. It translates to CAWSVGISYGYTF.

This clone was observed a few times. The CDR3 is CASSIENTEAFF. The CDR3 bases are TGTGCCAGTAGTATCGAGAACACTGAAGCTTTCTTT. The V and J genes are TRBV19 and TRBJ1-1; D remains ambiguous. The CDR3 has 12 amino acids. V was clipped by 3 bases and J by 1 base, with 3 bases between them. Germline loops: CDR1 LNHDA, CDR2 SQIVND (reference sequence).

Comment on this clone: Germline is not matched at one junction end, which may reflect a read error. The chain is built from TRBV6-8 and TRBJ1-1; the D gene is possibly TRBD1 (5 bases). From germline, CDR1 is MNHGY and CDR2 SAAAGT. This CDR3 comprises 14 residues. The CDR3 spells CAISLDMTNTEAFF. In nucleotides, the CDR3 is TGTGCCATCAGTTTGGACATGACGAACACTGAAGCTTTCTTT.

This clone was picked up a small number of times. V and J are TRBV2 and TRBJ2-7; D gene ambiguous. V lost 7 bases and J 2 bases, leaving 9 bases between the germline ends. CDR1 and CDR2 from the germline V gene are SNHLY and FYNNEI. The CDR3 runs to 12 residues. The CDR3: CASTLSTYEQYV. For the CDR3, the DNA is TGTGCCAGCACCCTCAGTACCTACGAGCAGTACGTC.

This clone occurred many times. The chain links TRBV11-3 to TRBJ1-5; 10 bases are a match to TRBD1. CDR1 SGHNT and CDR2 YENEEA come from the germline V gene. The CDR3 spans 15 residues. V lost 5 bases, J lost 6 bases, and 7 bases stayed unmatched. CDR3 sequence reads: CASSPRQGASQPQHF. CDR3 DNA sequence: TGTGCCAGCAGCCCTAGACAGGGGGCCTCTCAGCCCCAGCATTTT.

Sample share makes this clone medium-sized. The chain is built from TRBV5-1 and TRBJ2-2; 9 positions match TRBD1. J gave up 5 bases and V 2 bases, and 4 bases lay outside the gene matches. There are 15 residues in the CDR3. Looked up from germline, CDR1 is SGHRS and CDR2 is YFSETQ. CDR3 amino acids: CASSFTGGGTGELFF. The CDR3 DNA reads as TGCGCCAGCAGCTTCACAGGGGGCGGGACCGGGGAGCTGTTTTTT.

The chain is built from TRBV6-8 and TRBJ1-1; D gene uncertain. The CDR3 totals 12 residues. The V end was cut by 6 bases, the J end by 2 bases, with 7 bases between. Germline lookup yields CDR1 MNHGY and CDR2 SAAAGT. The CDR3 sequence is CASRPANTEAFF. CDR3 bases: TGTGCCAGCAGGCCAGCCAACACTGAAGCTTTCTTT.

This clone was counted only a few times. V usage is TRBV6-7 and J usage is TRBJ1-5; D not resolved. TRBV6-7 is given ORF status, its function remaining uncertain. CDR3 size: 15 residues. V was cut by 1 base and J by 3 bases, with 10 bases left in between. The CDR3 loop reads CASSYLGSDNQPQHF. The CDR3 nucleotides are TGTGCCAGCAGTTACTTGGGGTCAGACAATCAGCCCCAGCATTTT.

The chain carries TRBV18 and TRBJ2-3; TRBD1 aligns across 8 bases. Germline V lookup: CDR1 KGHSH, CDR2 LQKENI. This CDR3 has 15 residues. Trimming cost V 6 bases and J 4 bases; bases outside gene matches: 9. Here the CDR3 DNA reads TGTGCCAGCTCGCCGACAGGGGCAAGAGCAGATACGCAGTATTTT. Amino acids: CASSPTGARADTQYF.

The J gene is TRBJ1-1, the V gene TRBV6-8; 8 nucleotides line up with TRBD1. There are 14 residues in the CDR3. V shed 5 bases, J shed 7 bases, and the junction held 9 bases outside the gene matches. The germline V gene encodes CDR1 MNHGY and CDR2 SAAAGT. This CDR3 reads CASSVVRDRSEAFF. CDR3 DNA: TGTGCCAGCAGTGTTGTGAGGGACAGGAGTGAAGCTTTCTTT.

The CDR3 bases are TGTGCCAGCAGTTACGGCGGGCAAGAGACCCAGTACTTC. It specifies CASSYGGQETQYF. The chain joins TRBV6-8 to TRBJ2-5; possible D gene TRBD2, 5 bases. This CDR3 is built from 13 residues. Trimming stripped 2 bases from V and 2 bases from J, with 6 bases between. Germline V gene data show CDR1 as MNHGY and CDR2 as SAAAGT.

This chain uses TRBV9 with TRBJ2-3, with 7 bases matching TRBD1. Germline V gene lookup returns CDR1 SGDLS and CDR2 YYNGEE. This CDR3 has 15 residues. The junction had 7 bases not matched to a gene; V was cut back by 2 bases and J by 4 bases. The CDR3 spells CASSVDTGAADTQYF. For the CDR3, the DNA is TGTGCCAGCAGCGTGGATACAGGGGCAGCAGATACGCAGTATTTT.

The table lists this clone with many counts. The genes are TRBV11-3 and TRBJ2-1; D remains unclear. Germline-derived CDR1 and CDR2 are SGHNT and YENEEA. The CDR3 is 15 amino acids. V was clipped by 1 base and J by 0 bases, with 7 bases between them. CDR3: CASSLGGISYNEQFF. For the CDR3, the DNA is TGTGCCAGCAGCTTAGGTGGGATCTCCTACAATGAGCAGTTCTTC.

J is TRBJ2-5 and V is TRBV15; D might be TRBD1 (6 bases). Germline values: CDR1 LNHNV, CDR2 YYDKDF (reference sequence). The length of the CDR3 is 15 residues. V was trimmed by 1 base and J by 4 bases, leaving 13 bases between them. The CDR3 DNA is TGTGCCACCAGCAGAGTGCAGGGGCGAGGAGAGACCCAGTACTTC. Translating gives CATSRVQGRGETQYF.

This clone occurred a few times. The chain recombines TRBV6-8 with TRBJ1-6, with a weak D call TRBD1 (5 bases). The ends were cut back, 6 bases at V and 13 bases at J, with 28 bases in the middle. Germline CDR1 and CDR2: MNHGY and SAAAGT. This CDR3 is 17 amino acids long. In DNA form, the CDR3 reads TGTGCCAGCAGACCAAGGGACGTAGGCACCAAATCAGGGCCCCTCCACTTT. This translates into CASRPRDVGTKSGPLHF.

The rearrangement links TRBV9 to TRBJ1-5; TRBD1 might be the D (5 bases). Germline V CDR1 and CDR2: SGDLS, YYNGEE. V was shortened by 3 bases and J by 0 bases, with 7 bases between the two germline ends. The CDR3 runs 14 residues. The CDR3 DNA sequence: TGTGCCAGCAGCGCCGGGGCTAGCAATCAGCCCCAGCATTTT. Residues: CASSAGASNQPQHF. The full variable domain, its missing parts supplied by reference TRBV9 and TRBJ1-5, is DSGVTQTPKHLITATGQRVTLRCSPRSGDLSVYWYQQSLDQGLQFLIQYYNGEERAKGNILERFSAQQFPDLHSELNLSSLELGDSALYFCASSAGASNQPQHFGDGTRLSIL.

The table lists this clone with a few counts. This chain links TRBV15 with TRBJ2-1; D ambiguous. The germline V gene encodes CDR1 LNHNV and CDR2 YYDKDF (reference sequence). This CDR3 spans 14 amino acids. V was shortened by 1 base and J by 8 bases, with 12 bases between the two germline ends. The DNA for the CDR3 is TGTGCCACCAGCAGAGGAGGTCGCGGACATGAGCAGTTCTTC. This translates into CATSRGGRGHEQFF.

This clone is medium-sized within its sample. The V and J genes are TRBV6-8 and TRBJ1-1, with D perhaps matching TRBD1 (6 bases). The CDR3 has 15 residues. In germline, CDR1 is MNHGY, CDR2 SAAAGT. V gave up 0 bases and J gave up 6 bases, with 14 bases separating them. The CDR3 coding sequence is TGTGCCAGCAGTTACTCAAGGGCAGGGGCAGCTGAAGCTTTCTTT. Protein sequence: CASSYSRAGAAEAFF.

This clone occurred a few times. The chain is built from TRBV5-1 and TRBJ2-7; perhaps D is TRBD1 or TRBD2 (5 bases each). The length of the CDR3 is 14 residues. V lost 2 bases and J lost 3, with 12 bases in between. CDR1 and CDR2 (germline): SGHRS, YFSETQ. In nucleotides, the CDR3 is TGCGCCAGCAGCTTAAACCGGGACCGCTACGAGCAGTACTTC. This gives the protein CASSLNRDRYEQYF. Filled out from reference TRBV5-1 and TRBJ2-7, the complete variable domain reads KAGVTQTPRYLIKTRGQQVTLSCSPISGHRSVSWYQQTPGQGLQFLFEYFSETQRNKGNFPGRFSGRQFSNSRSEMNVSTLELGDSALYLCASSLNRDRYEQYFGPGTRLTVT.

This clone occurred a few times. V is TRBV18 and J is TRBJ2-5; D unresolved. Trimming removed 3 bases from V and 2 bases from J, with 10 bases in between. Germline lookup yields CDR1 KGHSH and CDR2 LQKENI. CDR3 size: 14 residues. The CDR3 reads CASSPVGSQETQYF. The DNA of the CDR3 is TGTGCCAGCTCACCTGTGGGATCACAAGAGACCCAGTACTTC.

By sample share, this clone is large. The J gene is TRBJ1-3, the V gene TRBV30, with D maybe TRBD1 (5 bases). This CDR3 comprises 16 residues. Trimming removed 0 bases from V and 0 bases from J, with 12 bases in between. The germline gives CDR1 GTSNPN, CDR2 SVGIG (reference sequence). The CDR3, as DNA: TGTGCCTGGAGTGTACGGGGCGGCCTCTCTGGAAACACCATATATTTT. It encodes CAWSVRGGLSGNTIYF.